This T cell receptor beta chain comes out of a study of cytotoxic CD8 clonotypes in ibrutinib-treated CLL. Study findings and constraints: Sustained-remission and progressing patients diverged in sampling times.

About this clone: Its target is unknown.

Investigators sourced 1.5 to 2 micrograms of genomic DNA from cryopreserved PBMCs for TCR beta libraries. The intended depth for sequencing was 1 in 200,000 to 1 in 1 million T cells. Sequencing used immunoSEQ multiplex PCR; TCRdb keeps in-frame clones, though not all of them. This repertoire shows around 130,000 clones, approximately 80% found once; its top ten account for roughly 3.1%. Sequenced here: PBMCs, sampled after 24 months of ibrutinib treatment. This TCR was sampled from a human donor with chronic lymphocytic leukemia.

CDR3 sequence (DNA): TGCGCCAGCAGTGACAGGGCGGACTATGGCTACACCTTC. Translated, it gives CASSDRADYGYTF. The V call is TRBV10-2, the J call TRBJ1-2, with D perhaps matching TRBD1 (5 bases). The CDR3 runs to 13 residues. V was clipped by 3 bases and J by 3 bases, with 8 bases between them. Per germline, CDR1 WSHSY and CDR2 SAAADI.